These 29 T cell receptor beta chains originate from one sample sequenced in a study of cytomegalovirus exposure and HLA in healthy donors. This table comes from immunoSEQ multiplex PCR, and its TCRdb copy is limited to in-frame clones, with some not included. Of around 99,000 clones listed, about nine tenths are singletons. Material for sequencing was PBMCs. These receptors came from a woman aged 18-29 years in good health and CMV-seronegative.

This sequence joins TRBV5-1 and TRBJ1-2; D uncertain. CDR1 is SGHRS and CDR2 is YFSETQ in the germline V gene. The CDR3 extends over 13 amino acids. V lost 5 bases and J 0 bases, leaving 8 bases between the germline ends. The chain's CDR3 is CASSITANYGYTF. The CDR3 DNA follows: TGCGCCAGCAGTATCACGGCTAACTATGGCTACACCTTC. Using reference TRBV5-1 and TRBJ1-2 for the parts outside the CDR3, the full variable domain is KAGVTQTPRYLIKTRGQQVTLSCSPISGHRSVSWYQQTPGQGLQFLFEYFSETQRNKGNFPGRFSGRQFSNSRSEMNVSTLELGDSALYLCASSITANYGYTFGSGTRLTVV.

J is TRBJ2-1 and V is TRBV6-4; 10 positions match TRBD2. Germline values: CDR1 MRHNA, CDR2 SNTAGT. After removal of 8 bases from V and 4 bases from J, the junction contained 11 bases not matched to a gene. The CDR3 is made up of 16 amino acids. CDR3 residues: CASSLAGETDYNEQFF. CDR3 DNA sequence: TGTGCCAGCTCCCTAGCGGGAGAAACGGATTACAATGAGCAGTTCTTC.

The genes are TRBV18 and TRBJ1-4, with unresolved D. The germline V gene has CDR1 KGHSH and CDR2 LQKENI. Trimming shortened V by 6 bases and J by 5 bases, and 10 bases separated the two germline ends. The CDR3 covers 13 residues. CDR3 DNA sequence: TGTGCCAGCTCCCCTGACTCGAATGAAAAACTGTTTTTT. Its protein product is CASSPDSNEKLFF.

The V call is TRBV2, the J call TRBJ2-7, with 7 bases identical to TRBD2. The CDR3 is made up of 13 amino acids. Unmatched junction bases numbered 6, after V lost 6 bases and J lost 4 bases. Germline assignment: CDR1 SNHLY and CDR2 FYNNEI. CDR3 sequence (DNA): TGTGCCAGCAGAAGGACTAGGGCGTACGAGCAGTACTTC. Translation: CASRRTRAYEQYF.

The CDR3 here is CASSPGQSYTEAFF. Here the CDR3 DNA reads TGTGCCAGCTCACCGGGACAGTCTTACACTGAAGCTTTCTTT. V is TRBV18 and J is TRBJ1-1, with 7 bases aligning to TRBD1. Trimming took 3 bases from V and 3 from J; bases not matched to a gene: 4. CDR3 size: 14 residues. Per the germline V gene, CDR1 is KGHSH and CDR2 is LQKENI.

The CDR3 here is CASSGRVRDRAYNEQFF. CDR3 nucleotide sequence: TGTGCCAGCAGTGGGAGGGTGAGAGACCGGGCCTACAATGAGCAGTTCTTC. This chain uses TRBV6-1 with TRBJ2-1; TRBD2 might be the D (6 bases). Germline CDR1 MNHNS, CDR2 SASEGT. V lost 4 bases, J lost 2 bases, and 18 bases lay in between. The CDR3 contains 17 residues.

V usage is TRBV4-3 and J usage is TRBJ1-1; 12 bases align to TRBD1. Looked up from germline, CDR1 is LGHNA and CDR2 is YSLEER. The CDR3 consists of 16 residues. Trimming cost V 4 bases and J 4 bases; bases outside gene matches: 7. CDR3 in amino acids: CASSPGQGALGTEAFF. DNA for the CDR3: TGCGCCAGCAGCCCGGGACAGGGGGCTTTAGGCACTGAAGCTTTCTTT.

This chain uses TRBV11-2 with TRBJ1-1; 7 nucleotides line up with TRBD1. The CDR3 is 15 amino acids. The germline CDR1 and CDR2 sequences are SGHAT and FQNNGV. V lost 2 bases, J lost 4 bases, and 7 bases stayed unmatched. This CDR3 is CASSLNPRQGTEAFF. The CDR3 nucleotides are TGTGCCAGCAGCTTAAATCCCCGACAGGGCACTGAAGCTTTCTTT.

This sequence joins TRBV4-3 and TRBJ1-2; no firm D call. Germline V gene data show CDR1 as LGHNA and CDR2 as YSLEER. Trimming cost V 1 base and J 4 bases, with 10 bases left between them. The CDR3 length is 14 residues. CDR3 nucleotide sequence: TGCGCCAGCAGCCAAGGCAGACTCCTCTATGGCTACACCTTC. Translated: CASSQGRLLYGYTF.

The V gene is TRBV9, the J gene TRBJ2-1; D perhaps matches TRBD1 (6 bases). Germline V lookup: CDR1 SGDLS, CDR2 YYNGEE. The CDR3 contains 14 residues. V lost 1 base, J lost 4 bases, and 9 bases lay in between. The CDR3 protein is CASSVTGIYNEQFF. CDR3 nucleotides: TGTGCCAGCAGCGTAACAGGGATATACAATGAGCAGTTCTTC.

This clone was seen a single time. The V gene is TRBV7-9, the J gene TRBJ2-7; no clear D gene. With 2 bases removed from V and 2 bases from J, the gap between germline ends came to 7 bases. The CDR3 length is 13 residues. Germline CDR1 is SEHNR and CDR2 is FQNEAQ (reference sequence). The CDR3 reads CASSLISAYEQYF. CDR3 coding DNA: TGTGCCAGCAGCTTAATCTCCGCCTACGAGCAGTACTTC.

V gene TRBV2 combines with J gene TRBJ1-1; 12 positions match TRBD1. The length of the CDR3 is 16 residues. CDR1 is SNHLY and CDR2 is FYNNEI in the germline V gene. V trimming: 6 bases; J trimming: 5 bases; junction bases outside the gene matches: 10. The CDR3: CASSGTGGRGWTEAFF. CDR3 nucleotides: TGTGCCAGCAGCGGGACAGGGGGCCGTGGATGGACTGAAGCTTTCTTT.

This chain joins TRBV9 and TRBJ1-1; D is possibly TRBD1 (6 bases). The CDR3 is made up of 14 amino acids. CDR1 is SGDLS and CDR2 is YYNGEE in the germline V gene. Trimming cost V 3 bases and J 4 bases, with 13 bases left between them. The CDR3 region has the DNA TGTGCCAGCAGCGGACCCAGGGGTGGCACTGAAGCTTTCTTT. Amino acid sequence: CASSGPRGGTEAFF. The complete variable domain, with remaining parts taken from reference TRBV9 and TRBJ1-1, reads DSGVTQTPKHLITATGQRVTLRCSPRSGDLSVYWYQQSLDQGLQFLIQYYNGEERAKGNILERFSAQQFPDLHSELNLSSLELGDSALYFCASSGPRGGTEAFFGQGTRLTVV.

This clone was recorded many times. The chain joins TRBV4-3 to TRBJ2-6; no definite D call. The V gene's germline CDR1 is LGHNA and CDR2 YSLEER. Trimming pared 0 bases from V and 1 base from J, leaving 7 bases between. CDR3 length: 16 residues. The CDR3, as DNA: TGCGCCAGCAGCCAAGAGGTCACTTCTGGGGCCAACGTCCTGACTTTC. This sequence encodes CASSQEVTSGANVLTF.

The chain couples TRBV13 to TRBJ2-4, with 7 bases fitting TRBD1. V lost 5 bases, J lost 8 bases, and 6 bases stayed unmatched. The CDR3 is made up of 13 amino acids. Looked up from germline, CDR1 is PRHDT and CDR2 is FYEKMQ (reference sequence). The CDR3 DNA is TGTGCCAGCAGCACGGACAGGAGAGACATTCAGTACTTC. It codes for CASSTDRRDIQYF.

This chain links TRBV7-3 with TRBJ2-1; D may be TRBD2 (5 bases). V lost 5 bases to trimming and J lost 1 base, with 21 bases between them. CDR1 is SGHTA, CDR2 FQGTGA, per germline. CDR3 length: 18 residues. DNA of the CDR3: TGTGCCAGCAGCCCCCGTGGAACTGGGAGTGGTTCCTACAATGAGCAGTTCTTC. It translates to CASSPRGTGSGSYNEQFF.

This chain links TRBV28 with TRBJ2-2, with 12 bases identical to TRBD2. The CDR3 consists of 14 residues. Germline V gives CDR1 MDHEN, CDR2 SYDVKM. J lost 7 bases, V lost 8 bases, and 5 bases had no gene match. The CDR3 spells CASASGGGIGELFF. The CDR3, as DNA: TGTGCCAGCGCTAGCGGGGGGGGTATCGGGGAGCTGTTTTTT.

This CDR3 reads CASSLGSGTLYNEQFF. The CDR3 DNA reads as TGCGCCAGCAGCTTGGGGAGCGGAACACTCTACAATGAGCAGTTCTTC. V is TRBV5-1 and J is TRBJ2-1, with D maybe TRBD2 (5 bases). The germline gives CDR1 SGHRS, CDR2 YFSETQ. This CDR3 region has 16 residues. The germline V and J ends were trimmed by 0 bases and 3 bases, with 13 bases remaining between them. Using reference TRBV5-1 and TRBJ2-1 for the parts outside the CDR3, the full variable domain is KAGVTQTPRYLIKTRGQQVTLSCSPISGHRSVSWYQQTPGQGLQFLFEYFSETQRNKGNFPGRFSGRQFSNSRSEMNVSTLELGDSALYLCASSLGSGTLYNEQFFGPGTRLTVL.

Details on this clone: At one boundary the junction diverges from the germline segment, which might be a read error. CDR3 sequence (DNA): TGTGCCAGCAGCCCTAGACAGGGGGCCTATAATGAGCAGTTCTTC. Translation: CASSPRQGAYNEQFF. The V call is TRBV9, the J call TRBJ2-1; 10 nucleotides agree with TRBD1. Germline loops: CDR1 SGDLS, CDR2 YYNGEE. The CDR3 has 15 residues.

The chain combines TRBV19 with TRBJ1-3; perhaps TRBD1 as D (5 bases). The V gene's germline CDR1 is LNHDA and CDR2 SQIVND (reference sequence). The CDR3 is 14 amino acids. V dropped 7 bases and J dropped 0 bases, with 10 bases sitting between them. The CDR3 region is CASMTGGSGNTIYF. The CDR3, as DNA: TGTGCCAGTATGACGGGGGGCTCTGGAAACACCATATATTTT.

The chain combines TRBV28 with TRBJ1-5; D might be TRBD1 (5 bases). The CDR3 loop spans 17 amino acids. Between the trimmed V and J ends, which lost 2 bases and 3 bases, there was a span of 17 bases. The germline CDR1 and CDR2 sequences are MDHEN and SYDVKM. DNA of the CDR3: TGTGCCAGCAGTTTACGAGTACCACAGGCCTACAATCAGCCCCAGCATTTT. It is translated as CASSLRVPQAYNQPQHF.

This clone was picked up one time. The chain recombines TRBV28 with TRBJ2-7; perhaps TRBD1 as D (6 bases). Germline V CDR1 and CDR2: MDHEN, SYDVKM. Trimming shortened V by 3 bases and J by 0 bases, and 9 bases separated the two germline ends. CDR3 length equals 14 residues. CDR3 DNA: TGTGCCAGCAGTTTCAGGGGTCCCTCCTACGAGCAGTACTTC. This encodes CASSFRGPSYEQYF.

Of note for this clone: The conserved phenylalanine or tryptophan normally closing the CDR3 is absent here, so this likely arose from a read error. No DNA is shown, since the ends of the CDR3 on it are uncertain; the CDR3 is the one TCRdb lists. The V call is TRBV6-4, the J call TRBJ2-7; the DNA was not used to check the table's D call, TRBD2. Germline V lookup: CDR1 MRHNA, CDR2 SNTAGT. The CDR3 adds up to 8 amino acids, both ends counted. The CDR3: CASRGREH.

CDR3 in DNA: TGCGCCAGCAGCCAAGTCCGGCAGGCGCTCGAGCAGTACTTC. This codes for CASSQVRQALEQYF. The rearrangement joins TRBV4-3 to TRBJ2-7; D is ambiguous. Germline values: CDR1 LGHNA, CDR2 YSLEER. The germline V and J ends were trimmed by 1 base and 6 bases, with 13 bases remaining between them. The CDR3 consists of 14 residues.

This chain uses TRBV4-2 with TRBJ1-1; no clear D. V dropped 2 bases and J dropped 3 bases, with 10 bases sitting between them. The V gene's germline CDR1 is LGHNA and CDR2 YNFKEQ. The length of the CDR3 is 14 residues. As DNA, the CDR3 is TGTGCCAGCAGCCAAAGAGGAGTTTACACTGAAGCTTTCTTT. It translates to CASSQRGVYTEAFF.

This clone was found a few times. The V and J genes are TRBV29-1 and TRBJ1-1; D is ambiguous. The germline V gene encodes CDR1 SQVTM and CDR2 ANQGSEA. The CDR3 extends over 11 amino acids. The V gene lost 5 bases and the J gene lost 5 bases, with 9 bases spanning the gap. The CDR3 region is CSVLGMTEAFF. The CDR3 nucleotides read TGCAGCGTTCTCGGGATGACTGAAGCTTTCTTT.

The count of this clone is one. The chain links TRBV4-1 to TRBJ2-3; 9 bases agree with TRBD1. Germline assignment: CDR1 MGHRA and CDR2 YSYEKL. The CDR3 runs 12 residues. The CDR3 spells CATGGDTDTQYF. The CDR3 DNA sequence: TGCGCGACAGGGGGAGACACAGATACGCAGTATTTT.

The J gene is TRBJ1-5, the V gene TRBV7-2; a possible D gene is TRBD1 (5 bases). The CDR3 sequence is 13 residues long. The V gene's germline CDR1 is SGHTA and CDR2 FQGNSA. The germline V and J ends were trimmed by 2 bases and 8 bases, with 10 bases remaining between them. The CDR3 DNA reads as TGTGCCAGCAGCTTACAGCAGGGTGAGCCCCAGCATTTT. This codes for CASSLQQGEPQHF. Combining the CDR3 with reference TRBV7-2 and TRBJ1-5 gives the whole variable domain GAGVSQSPSNKVTEKGKDVELRCDPISGHTALYWYRQSLGQGLEFLIYFQGNSAPDKSGLPSDRFSAERTGGSVSTLTIQRTQQEDSAVYLCASSLQQGEPQHFGDGTRLSIL.

The chain links TRBV29-1 to TRBJ2-1; 7 bases are shared with TRBD1. Germline V gene data show CDR1 as SQVTM and CDR2 as ANQGSEA. CDR3 length equals 14 residues. The ends lost 6 bases at V and 3 bases at J; junction bases unmatched: 8. Here the CDR3 reads CSVETGVDYNEQFF. CDR3 sequence (DNA): TGCAGCGTCGAAACAGGGGTCGACTACAATGAGCAGTTCTTC.